This record looks at one T cell receptor beta chain sequence and its context. The sample belongs to a study of T cell changes during pregnancy in multiple sclerosis. Using immunoSEQ multiplex PCR, the repertoire was profiled, and TCRdb retains in-frame clones only, with some absent. Altogether 41,000 or so clones are present, 80% to 90% being singletons, with the ten largest covering approximately 0.67%. The TCR originated in a female donor with multiple sclerosis, enrolled in a pregnancy study. The sample was CD4+ T cells from peripheral blood mononuclear cells, taken in the first trimester of pregnancy.

The CDR3 loop reads CASSIASPWGQGDTQYF. In DNA, the CDR3 is TGTGCCAGTAGTATAGCTTCCCCCTGGGGACAGGGAGATACGCAGTATTTT. The V and J genes are TRBV19 and TRBJ2-3; TRBD1 matches at 9 bases. The length of the CDR3 is 17 residues. Trimming cost V 1 base and J 5 bases; bases outside gene matches: 10. Germline V gene sequence: CDR1 LNHDA, CDR2 SQIVND (reference sequence). The whole variable domain, remainder taken from reference TRBV19 and TRBJ2-3, is DGGITQSPKYLFRKEGQNVTLSCEQNLNHDAMYWYRQDPGQGLRLIYYSQIVNDFQKGDIAEGYSVSREKKESFPLTVTSAQKNPTAFYLCASSIASPWGQGDTQYFGPGTRLTVL.